This T cell receptor beta chain was recorded in a study of neurological immune-mediated disorders. This clonotype was observed many times. The CDR3 loop spans 11 amino acids. CDR1 is DFQATT, CDR2 SNEGSKA, per germline (reference sequence). After removal of 5 bases from V and 4 bases from J, the junction contained 1 base not matched to a gene. TCRdb independently ran MiXCR on the 5' RACE reads; one entry per CDR3 protein. The profile shows about 55,000 distinct CDR3 sequences, over 3.5% of them singletons. The J gene is TRBJ1-2, the V gene TRBV20-1, with TRBD1 identical over 7 bases. This sequence originates from a woman aged 40 to 50 with multiple sclerosis. The sequenced sample was CD4+ T cells from blood. The CDR3 DNA reads TGCAGTGCTGACAGGGCCTATGGCTACACCTTC. Its translation: CSADRAYGYTF.